Below, 2 T cell receptor beta chains from the same sample are listed, as sequenced in a study of shared clonotypes between healthy human individuals. Sequencing was performed with immunoSEQ multiplex PCR; in TCRdb, only in-frame clones are kept and a portion is missing. This table holds around 2,000,000 clones, about 95% found once. Naivety among CD8 cells was defined by CD45RO negativity and positive CCR7 selection, thereby excluding terminally differentiated effector memory CD45RA+ cells. The sequencing input was naive CD8+ T cells sorted from blood. All receptors derive from a man younger than 35 in good health.

The rearrangement joins TRBV4-1 to TRBJ1-2, with 9 bases fitting TRBD1. The CDR3 covers 16 residues. From germline, CDR1 is MGHRA and CDR2 YSYEKL. V shed 1 base, J shed 6 bases, and the junction held 9 bases outside the gene matches. In DNA, the CDR3 is TGCGCCAGCAGCCAAGTTACGGGACAGGGTATACATGGCTACACCTTC. Translating gives CASSQVTGQGIHGYTF.

The V gene is TRBV27, the J gene TRBJ2-7, with TRBD1 matching over 7 bases. The germline V gene has CDR1 MNHEY and CDR2 SMNVEV (reference sequence). This CDR3 region has 14 residues. The V and J ends lost 3 bases and 5 bases, in that order; junction bases with no gene match: 7. Here the CDR3 DNA reads TGTGCCAGCAGTTTTAAGGACAGGCCCCACGAGCAGTACTTC. This gives the protein CASSFKDRPHEQYF.